The 10 T cell receptor beta chains presented below share a single source sample, sequenced in a study of T-cell reconstitution after alpha-beta-depleted transplantation in children. Unique molecular identifiers were incorporated into the prepared TCRbeta library. TCRdb itself ran the PCR reads through MiXCR, one entry per CDR3 protein. The table shows 490,000 or so distinct CDR3 sequences, with about 12% occurring only once. This specimen consisted of PBMCs from the stem cell graft donor, obtained from the stem cell graft. These receptors originate from a human donor who donated a stem cell graft to a child with combined immunodeficiency.

The sample holds many counts of this clonotype. V gene TRBV24-1 combines with J gene TRBJ2-7; D is uncertain. This CDR3 has 12 amino acids. V lost 1 base to trimming and J lost 5 bases, with 5 bases between them. Germline V gene sequence: CDR1 KGHDR, CDR2 SFDVKD. The chain's CDR3 is CATSDLANEQYF. CDR3 DNA: TGTGCCACCAGTGATTTAGCAAACGAGCAGTACTTC.

The chain links TRBV5-1 to TRBJ2-3; no definite D call. The germline gives CDR1 SGHRS, CDR2 YFSETQ. The CDR3 length is 17 residues. V gave up 2 bases and J gave up 0 bases, with 16 bases separating them. The CDR3 region has the DNA TGCGCCAGCAGCTTAGACCTTTACACCGGAAGCACAGATACGCAGTATTTT. Protein sequence: CASSLDLYTGSTDTQYF.

This clonotype has more than one count but fewer than ten. The DNA of the CDR3 is TGCAGCGTTGATGGCTACCCTTCGGGGGACCAGTACTTC. This encodes CSVDGYPSGDQYF. V is TRBV29-1 and J is TRBJ2-5; D might be TRBD2 (6 bases). CDR1 SQVTM and CDR2 ANQGSEA come from the germline V gene. This CDR3 has 13 residues. Trimming took off 3 bases at V and 10 bases at J, with 18 bases between the two ends.

This clonotype was detected ten times or more. The rearrangement joins TRBV15 to TRBJ2-3, with D possibly TRBD1 on 6 matching bases. V lost 1 base to trimming and J lost 1 base, with 6 bases between them. CDR3 length equals 14 residues. Germline V CDR1 and CDR2: LNHNV, YYDKDF (reference sequence). Here the CDR3 DNA reads TGTGCCACCAGCAGAGGACAGGGCACAGATACGCAGTATTTT. Translated, it gives CATSRGQGTDTQYF.

This clonotype was seen ten or more times. The rearrangement links TRBV7-2 to TRBJ2-1, with D unclear. Germline-derived CDR1 and CDR2 are SGHTA and FQGNSA. This CDR3 is 13 amino acids long. Trimming shortened V by 4 bases and J by 7 bases, and 11 bases separated the two germline ends. The CDR3 spells CASSSPQVNEQFF. CDR3 DNA: TGTGCCAGCAGCTCCCCCCAAGTGAATGAGCAGTTCTTC.

Only a few counts were recorded for this clonotype. CDR3 DNA sequence: TGTGCCAGCAGCTTTACAGGACGGGGGGTTTACGAGCAGTACTTC. Translating gives CASSFTGRGVYEQYF. The gene calls are TRBV3-1 and TRBJ2-7, with 7 bases identical to TRBD2. V lost 5 bases to trimming and J lost 4 bases; unmatched junction nucleotides: 11. The CDR3 totals 15 residues. Germline CDR1 and CDR2: LGHDT and YNNKEL (reference sequence).

On this clonotype itself: One junction end disagrees with the germline gene, perhaps due to a read error. This chain links TRBV7-7 with TRBJ2-7; D could derive from TRBD1 or TRBD2 (5 bases each). Germline values: CDR1 SSHAT, CDR2 FNYEAQ (reference sequence). The CDR3 is made up of 13 amino acids. The CDR3 sequence: CASSGPRDHEQYF. CDR3 in DNA: TGTGCTAGCAGCGGCCCCAGGGATCACGAGCAGTACTTC.

A note on this clonotype: In this CDR3 the conserved last residue, phenylalanine or tryptophan, is missing, so a read error is likely. No DNA is shown, since the ends of the CDR3 on it are uncertain; the CDR3 is the one TCRdb lists. The chain uses TRBV7-9 and TRBJ2-7; the D call TRBD2 from the table was never checked on the DNA. Germline CDR1 is SEHNR and CDR2 is FQNEAQ (reference sequence). The CDR3 is 12 residues long, ends included. The CDR3: CASSLGTSGQQP.

This clonotype was picked up many times. This chain connects TRBV7-6 to TRBJ1-1; possibly TRBD1 for D (5 bases). Germline V gene lookup returns CDR1 SGHVS and CDR2 FNYEAQ. V lost 2 bases and J lost 1, with 8 bases in between. CDR3 length: 14 amino acids. CDR3: CASSLRGPNTEAFF. The CDR3 DNA follows: TGTGCCAGCAGCTTAAGGGGCCCGAACACTGAAGCTTTCTTT.

This clonotype was detected many times. This chain joins TRBV5-1 and TRBJ2-1; 7 nucleotides line up with TRBD2. The CDR3 is made up of 16 amino acids. V dropped 7 bases and J dropped 7; count of bases not matched to a gene: 17. Germline CDR1 reads SGHRS; CDR2 reads YFSETQ. The chain's CDR3 is CASSIGRGNDRNEQFF. The CDR3 nucleotides read TGCGCCAGCTCCATTGGGCGGGGGAATGATAGGAATGAGCAGTTCTTC.